The 24 T cell receptor beta chains below all came from one sample that was sequenced in a study of blood T cells in healthy people across ages. A second roughly 6 to 12 cycle PCR used barcoded and J-beta primers. Using its own MiXCR run on the 5' RACE reads, TCRdb lists one record per CDR3 protein. The table shows 600,000 to 800,000 distinct CDR3 sequences, with over 40% occurring only once. Sequenced sample: blood. These TCRs come from a woman over 75 in good health.

The sample holds one count of this clonotype. This chain links TRBV28 with TRBJ2-1, with a weak D call TRBD2 (6 bases). There are 15 residues in the CDR3. The V end was cut by 8 bases, the J end by 8 bases, with 22 bases between. The germline gives CDR1 MDHEN, CDR2 SYDVKM. The chain's CDR3 is CASPPAGSIFDEQFF. CDR3 bases: TGTGCCAGCCCTCCCGCCGGGAGTATCTTCGATGAGCAGTTCTTC.

This clonotype has just one count. Being one base from a much bigger clone, this may be a read error. This sequence joins TRBV29-1 and TRBJ1-2, with D possibly matching TRBD1 (6 bases). This CDR3 comprises 16 residues. The germline V gene encodes CDR1 SQVTM and CDR2 ANQGSEA. CDR3 sequence: CSIEKGAQGIRDGYTF. In nucleotides, the CDR3 is TGCAGCATTGAAAAAGGGGCCCAGGGGATTCGGGATGGCTACACCTTC.

J is TRBJ2-2 and V is TRBV20-1; 14 bases are a match to TRBD2. Germline CDR1 DFQATT, CDR2 SNEGSKA (reference sequence). CDR3 length equals 17 residues. J gave up 1 base and V 2 bases, and 3 bases lay outside the gene matches. CDR3 sequence (DNA): TGCAGTGCTAGAAAGACTAGCGGGGGGGAGAACACCGGGGAGCTGTTTTTT. It codes for CSARKTSGGENTGELFF.

The genes are TRBV4-2 and TRBJ1-1; D is undetermined. This CDR3 spans 14 amino acids. CDR1 and CDR2 from the germline V gene are LGHNA and YNFKEQ. V was trimmed by 4 bases and J by 5 bases, leaving 14 bases between them. CDR3 amino acids: CASSRAGRETEAFF. CDR3 in DNA: TGTGCCAGCAGCCGAGCGGGCCGAGAGACTGAAGCTTTCTTT.

This clonotype showed up just a few times. The chain joins TRBV7-9 to TRBJ2-2, with D perhaps matching TRBD2 (5 bases). Trimming removed 5 bases from V and 6 bases from J, with 22 bases in between. This CDR3 has 17 residues. CDR1 and CDR2 from the germline V gene are SEHNR and FQNEAQ (reference sequence). In DNA, the CDR3 is TGTGCCAGCAGCGCCCGAGGGCCCCCAGAGGATCCCGGGGAGCTGTTTTTT. It encodes CASSARGPPEDPGELFF.

The V gene is TRBV27, the J gene TRBJ2-3; TRBD2 might be the D (5 bases). Germline V lookup: CDR1 MNHEY, CDR2 SMNVEV (reference sequence). The CDR3 has 15 residues. The V and J ends lost 5 bases and 3 bases respectively, with 15 bases between them. CDR3: CASSSGVVGTDTQYF. As DNA, the CDR3 is TGTGCCAGCAGTAGCGGCGTCGTGGGGACAGATACGCAGTATTTT.

The chain combines TRBV5-1 with TRBJ2-1, with D possibly matching TRBD2 (6 bases). Germline CDR1 is SGHRS and CDR2 is YFSETQ. Trimming cost V 0 bases and J 4 bases, with 11 bases left between them. The CDR3 is 15 residues long. In nucleotides, the CDR3 is TGCGCCAGCAGCTTGGGGGTGGAGGGATACAATGAGCAGTTCTTC. Translation gives CASSLGVEGYNEQFF. The full variable domain, with the rest looked up from reference TRBV5-1 and TRBJ2-1, is KAGVTQTPRYLIKTRGQQVTLSCSPISGHRSVSWYQQTPGQGLQFLFEYFSETQRNKGNFPGRFSGRQFSNSRSEMNVSTLELGDSALYLCASSLGVEGYNEQFFGPGTRLTVL.

The chain joins TRBV5-1 to TRBJ2-1, with TRBD1 as a possible D gene (6 bases). Trimming left V 5 bases short and J 7 bases short, with 13 bases between. The V gene's germline CDR1 is SGHRS and CDR2 YFSETQ. The CDR3 is 13 residues long. The CDR3 bases are TGCGCCAGCAGTGGGCGGACAGAGAATGAGCAGTTCTTC. As protein: CASSGRTENEQFF.

The CDR3 here is CASSRITGTGRKLFF. The CDR3 coding sequence is TGTGCCAGCAGTCGGATTACCGGGACAGGGAGAAAACTGTTTTTT. The chain links TRBV28 to TRBJ1-4; TRBD1 agrees at 9 bases. Germline CDR1 and CDR2: MDHEN and SYDVKM. Germline trimming cut 5 bases from V and 10 bases from J; bases unmatched to any gene: 11. This CDR3 is built from 15 residues.

In the case of this clonotype: One base away lies a much larger clone, so this may be a sequencing read error. The chain has TRBV7-9 and TRBJ2-5; 8 bases align to TRBD1. CDR1 is SEHNR, CDR2 FQNEAQ, per germline (reference sequence). V gave up 7 bases and J gave up 11 bases; unmatched junction bases: 15. CDR3 length: 14 residues. The DNA of the CDR3 is TGTGCCAGCAAGGCGGGACAGGCCAACAATGAGCAGTACTTC. Translation: CASKAGQANNEQYF.

The chain uses TRBV7-2 and TRBJ2-1, with 10 bases that match TRBD2. CDR1 and CDR2 from the germline V gene are SGHTA and FQGNSA. V shed 5 bases and J 8 bases; nucleotides not matched to a gene: 12. The CDR3 is made up of 16 amino acids. The CDR3 sequence: CASSRTGTSVTYEQFF. The CDR3, as DNA: TGTGCCAGCAGCCGAACCGGGACTAGCGTTACCTATGAGCAGTTCTTC.

CDR3 DNA: TGCGCCAGCAGCTCGGCCGTTCGGCAGGGGACAGATACGCAGTATTTT. The encoded protein is CASSSAVRQGTDTQYF. The chain has TRBV5-1 and TRBJ2-3, with D possibly matching TRBD1 (6 bases). V gave up 3 bases and J gave up 3 bases, with 17 bases separating them. Germline CDR1 is SGHRS and CDR2 is YFSETQ. The CDR3 length is 16 residues.

This clonotype was observed at least ten times. The chain uses TRBV27 and TRBJ2-5; no definite D call. This CDR3 region has 14 residues. CDR1 MNHEY and CDR2 SMNVEV come from the germline V gene (reference sequence). V lost 3 bases and J 2 bases, leaving 10 bases between the germline ends. CDR3 sequence (DNA): TGTGCCAGCAGTTTGAAAAGCGCTCAAGAGACCCAGTACTTC. It specifies CASSLKSAQETQYF.

Worth noting for this clonotype: Mismatch with germline at one junction end may stem from a read error. The rearrangement uses TRBV27 and TRBJ1-5; D is possibly TRBD1 (6 bases). Per germline, CDR1 MNHEY and CDR2 SMNVEV (reference sequence). The CDR3 is 17 amino acids. CDR3 amino acids: CASSRLQGTASNQPRHF. The DNA for the CDR3 is TGTGCCAGCAGTCGATTACAGGGAACCGCGAGCAATCAGCCCCGGCATTTT.

This clonotype was found once. It may be a read error: a sequence one base away is much more abundant. Here the CDR3 DNA reads TGTGCCAGCAGCTTACGGACAGGTGGAAAGACCCGGTACTTC. It is translated as CASSLRTGGKTRYF. The chain joins TRBV11-2 to TRBJ2-5, with 7 bases identical to TRBD1. The length of the CDR3 is 14 residues. From germline, CDR1 is SGHAT and CDR2 FQNNGV.

This clonotype was seen a single time. This chain connects TRBV6-6 to TRBJ2-7; no definite D call. This CDR3 region has 15 residues. The germline V gene encodes CDR1 MNHNY and CDR2 SVGAGI (reference sequence). The V and J ends lost 2 bases and 5 bases respectively, with 16 bases between them. CDR3 sequence: CASSYVGLGSNEQYF. The DNA of the CDR3 is TGTGCCAGCAGTTACGTAGGGTTGGGGTCCAACGAGCAGTACTTC.

This clonotype was counted at least ten times. The V gene is TRBV4-1, the J gene TRBJ2-5, with 10 nucleotides matching TRBD2. Looked up from germline, CDR1 is MGHRA and CDR2 is YSYEKL. This CDR3 has 17 residues. V was pared by 3 bases and J by 3 bases, with 10 bases of the junction left unmatched. The CDR3 DNA sequence: TGCGCCAGCAGCCAGCTCCCTCCGGGACTAGCGAAAGAGACCCAGTACTTC. The encoded protein is CASSQLPPGLAKETQYF.

The chain uses TRBV7-2 and TRBJ1-5; 7 bases line up with TRBD1. V shed 0 bases, J shed 5 bases, and the junction held 4 bases outside the gene matches. The CDR3 runs 15 residues. Germline assignment: CDR1 SGHTA and CDR2 FQGNSA. The CDR3 region is CASSLAPRGDQPQHF. The CDR3 coding sequence is TGTGCCAGCAGCTTAGCCCCCAGGGGGGATCAGCCCCAGCATTTT.

CDR3: CSVEQTMNTEAFF. CDR3 nucleotide sequence: TGCAGCGTTGAGCAGACCATGAACACTGAAGCTTTCTTT. The gene calls are TRBV29-1 and TRBJ1-1; no definite D call. Germline CDR1 is SQVTM and CDR2 is ANQGSEA. Trimming cost V 3 bases and J 0 bases, with 8 bases left between them. The CDR3 has 13 amino acids.

This clonotype showed up many times. V is TRBV5-1 and J is TRBJ1-2; D not certain. This CDR3 spans 14 amino acids. V gave up 5 bases and J gave up 0 bases, with 11 bases separating them. From germline, CDR1 is SGHRS and CDR2 YFSETQ. The CDR3 DNA sequence: TGCGCCAGCAGACCGATCGCCGCTAACTATGGCTACACCTTC. Translating it yields CASRPIAANYGYTF.

In its sample, this clonotype was seen many times. V gene TRBV7-9 combines with J gene TRBJ1-2; TRBD1 agrees at 10 bases. The junction had 7 bases not matched to a gene; V was cut back by 7 bases and J by 8 bases. The CDR3 runs to 13 residues. Germline V gene data show CDR1 as SEHNR and CDR2 as FQNEAQ (reference sequence). The CDR3 nucleotides are TGTGCCAGCACCGGACAGGGGGAGAAAGGCTACACCTTC. Amino acid sequence: CASTGQGEKGYTF.

A remark on this clonotype: Compared with germline, one end of the junction differs, possibly owing to a read error. The chain combines TRBV12-3 or TRBV12-4 with TRBJ2-1; tentative D call: TRBD2 (6 bases). The CDR3 spans 15 residues. The DNA of the CDR3 is TGTGCCAGCAGTTTGTGGGGGGACTCCAACAATGAGCAGTTCTTC. This translates into CASSLWGDSNNEQFF.

The rearrangement links TRBV6-5 to TRBJ1-4, with a tentative D call TRBD1 (5 bases). The CDR3 spans 14 residues. Germline CDR1 reads MNHEY; CDR2 reads SVGAGI. Trimming took 5 bases from V and 10 from J, leaving 17 bases between them. CDR3 loop: CASSPGARSGKLFF. DNA for the CDR3: TGTGCCAGCAGTCCCGGGGCAAGGAGTGGAAAACTGTTTTTT.

The chain carries TRBV11-1 and TRBJ2-7; D is tentatively TRBD1 or TRBD2 (5 bases each). TRBJ2-5 matches the DNA end more closely, so the J call is doubtful. The CDR3 is 16 amino acids. The germline V gene has CDR1 SGHAT and CDR2 FQDESV (reference sequence). CDR3 sequence reads: CASSLAFGGRKETQYF. In nucleotides, the CDR3 is TGTGCCAGCAGCTTAGCCTTTGGGGGTCGGAAGGAGACCCAGTACTTC.